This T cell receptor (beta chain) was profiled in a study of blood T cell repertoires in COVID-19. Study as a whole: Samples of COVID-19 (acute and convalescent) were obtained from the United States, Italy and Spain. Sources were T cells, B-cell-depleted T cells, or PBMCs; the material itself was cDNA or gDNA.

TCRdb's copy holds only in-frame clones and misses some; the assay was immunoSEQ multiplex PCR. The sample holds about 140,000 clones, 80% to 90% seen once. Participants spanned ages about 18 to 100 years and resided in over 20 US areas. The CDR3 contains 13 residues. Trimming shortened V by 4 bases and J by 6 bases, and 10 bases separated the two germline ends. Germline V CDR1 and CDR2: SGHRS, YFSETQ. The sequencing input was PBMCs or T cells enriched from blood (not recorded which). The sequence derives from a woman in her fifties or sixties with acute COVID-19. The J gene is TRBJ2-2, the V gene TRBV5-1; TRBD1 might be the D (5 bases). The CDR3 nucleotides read TGCGCCAGCAGCGGGCAGGGCGCCGGGGAGCTGTTTTTT. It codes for CASSGQGAGELFF.